Listed below are T cell receptor beta chains from one sample, sequenced in a study of T cell changes during pregnancy in multiple sclerosis. The method was immunoSEQ multiplex PCR; TCRdb's version includes in-frame clones alone and lacks a portion of them. The data show some 30,000 clones, about 91% seen once. The sample consisted of CD8+ T cells from peripheral blood mononuclear cells, taken before pregnancy. These receptors all stem from a female donor with multiple sclerosis, enrolled in a pregnancy study. Each CDR3 is given with its conserved first and last residue. Fields, in order: CDR3 DNA, CDR3 protein, V gene, clone size, D gene, J gene. A D gene is named only where the DNA matches it firmly. The listing skips clone size in some rows; elsewhere it reads once, few, many or a size class.

CDR3 DNA: TGTGCCAGCAGCCGGGGACTAGATTTCTACGAGCAGTACTTC
CDR3 protein: CASSRGLDFYEQYF
V gene: TRBV6-5
clone size: NA
D gene: TRBD2
J gene: TRBJ2-7

CDR3 DNA: TGCAGCGTTGAGGTAGGAGGGGAAACCTACGAGCAGTACTTC
CDR3 protein: CSVEVGGETYEQYF
V gene: TRBV29-1
clone size: NA
D gene: NA
J gene: TRBJ2-7

CDR3 DNA: TGCAGCGTTGGAGCGGGGGAGGATAGTGAGCAGTTCTTC
CDR3 protein: CSVGAGEDSEQFF
V gene: TRBV29-1
clone size: NA
D gene: TRBD2
J gene: TRBJ2-1

CDR3 DNA: TGCGCCAGCACGGGTGGGACAGGGTATCAGCCCCAGCATTTT
CDR3 protein: CASTGGTGYQPQHF
V gene: TRBV10-2
clone size: NA
D gene: TRBD1
J gene: TRBJ1-5

CDR3 DNA: TGTGCCAGCAGTTATTTAGAGTCCGCAGATACGCAGTATTTT
CDR3 protein: CASSYLESADTQYF
V gene: TRBV27
clone size: NA
D gene: NA
J gene: TRBJ2-3

CDR3 DNA: TGCGCCAGCAGCCAATTGAGGGATGGCGGGGAGCTGTTTTTT
CDR3 protein: CASSQLRDGGELFF
V gene: TRBV4-3
clone size: NA
D gene: NA
J gene: TRBJ2-2

CDR3 DNA: TGTGCCAGCAGCTTAACTAGCTTCTACGAGCAGTACTTC
CDR3 protein: CASSLTSFYEQYF
V gene: TRBV11-2
clone size: NA
D gene: NA
J gene: TRBJ2-7

CDR3 DNA: TGTGCCACCAGCAGTGGACTAGCGGGAGAATCCGACGAGCAGTACTTC
CDR3 protein: CATSSGLAGESDEQYF
V gene: TRBV15
clone size: NA
D gene: TRBD2
J gene: TRBJ2-7

CDR3 DNA: TGTGCCAGCAGCCTACGGACAGGGGAGAGGGACGAGCAGTACTTC
CDR3 protein: CASSLRTGERDEQYF
V gene: TRBV7-8
clone size: NA
D gene: TRBD1
J gene: TRBJ2-7

CDR3 DNA: TGTGCCAGCAGCGTAGGGACAGGGACCTATAATTCACCCCTCCACTTT
CDR3 protein: CASSVGTGTYNSPLHF
V gene: TRBV9
clone size: NA
D gene: TRBD1
J gene: TRBJ1-6

CDR3 DNA: TGTGCCAGCAGTTCCCCCGGACTAGCGGGGGGGCTACGCGAGCAGTACTTC
CDR3 protein: CASSSPGLAGGLREQYF
V gene: TRBV27
clone size: NA
D gene: TRBD2
J gene: TRBJ2-7

CDR3 DNA: TGCGCCAGCAGCCTCACAACAGGGGTATATGGCTACACCTTC
CDR3 protein: CASSLTTGVYGYTF
V gene: TRBV5-1
clone size: NA
D gene: TRBD1
J gene: TRBJ1-2

CDR3 DNA: TGCAGCGTTGAGGGACACCTCGGCGACTATGGCTACACCTTC
CDR3 protein: CSVEGHLGDYGYTF
V gene: TRBV29-1
clone size: NA
D gene: NA
J gene: TRBJ1-2

CDR3 DNA: TGTGCCAGCAGCATTGAACAGGGTCTGCGCCGTGAGGATACGCAGTATTTT
CDR3 protein: CASSIEQGLRREDTQYF
V gene: TRBV5-6
clone size: few
D gene: NA
J gene: TRBJ2-3

CDR3 DNA: TGTGCCAGCAGTCCCACAGGGGGCGCAAACTATGGCTACACCTTC
CDR3 protein: CASSPTGGANYGYTF
V gene: TRBV6-4
clone size: NA
D gene: TRBD1
J gene: TRBJ1-2

CDR3 DNA: TGTGCCAGTAGTATGGGGCAGGGGGCTGAAAAACTGTTTTTT
CDR3 protein: CASSMGQGAEKLFF
V gene: TRBV19
clone size: NA
D gene: TRBD1
J gene: TRBJ1-4

CDR3 DNA: TGTGCCAGCAGTGAAGGGGCGGGGGGGCCCAATGAGCAGTTCTTC
CDR3 protein: CASSEGAGGPNEQFF
V gene: TRBV6-1
clone size: NA
D gene: TRBD2
J gene: TRBJ2-1

CDR3 DNA: TGTGCCAGTAGGCGGGGGCTCACAGATACGCAGTATTTT
CDR3 protein: CASRRGLTDTQYF
V gene: TRBV19
clone size: NA
D gene: NA
J gene: TRBJ2-3

CDR3 DNA: TGTGCCAGCTCACTCCAGGGACTATCCTACAATGAGCAGTTCTTC
CDR3 protein: CASSLQGLSYNEQFF
V gene: TRBV18
clone size: NA
D gene: TRBD2
J gene: TRBJ2-1

CDR3 DNA: TGTGCCAGCAGCTTAGAGACAGATAACTACGAGCAGTACTTC
CDR3 protein: CASSLETDNYEQYF
V gene: TRBV11-1
clone size: NA
D gene: NA
J gene: TRBJ2-7

CDR3 DNA: TGTGCCAGCAGTGAATTGTCCGCGGGAGAGGGGTTCAATGAGCAGTTCTTC
CDR3 protein: CASSELSAGEGFNEQFF
V gene: TRBV6-1
clone size: NA
D gene: TRBD2
J gene: TRBJ2-1

CDR3 DNA: TGTGCCAGCAGTGAATTCGGGGACTCCCCGACTAGGGCCTACGAGCAGTACTTC
CDR3 protein: CASSEFGDSPTRAYEQYF
V gene: TRBV6-1
clone size: NA
D gene: NA
J gene: TRBJ2-7

CDR3 DNA: TGTGCCAGCAGTTACAGCGGGATAGGCTCAGATACGCAGTATTTT
CDR3 protein: CASSYSGIGSDTQYF
V gene: TRBV6-5
clone size: few
D gene: TRBD2
J gene: TRBJ2-3

CDR3 DNA: TGTGCCAGCAGTCCCCTGAACTCGGACAGGGGGCCCTCCTACGAGCAGTACTTC
CDR3 protein: CASSPLNSDRGPSYEQYF
V gene: TRBV27
clone size: NA
D gene: TRBD1
J gene: TRBJ2-7

CDR3 DNA: TGTGCCAGCACTAATACAGGGGCCTTCTCCTACGAGCAGTACTTT
CDR3 protein: CASTNTGAFSYEQYF
V gene: TRBV6-5
clone size: NA
D gene: TRBD1
J gene: TRBJ2-7

CDR3 DNA: TGTGCCAGCAGTTTCCCGACAGGGGGAAAGAACGAGCAGTACTTC
CDR3 protein: CASSFPTGGKNEQYF
V gene: TRBV27
clone size: NA
D gene: TRBD1
J gene: TRBJ2-7

CDR3 DNA: TGTGCCAGTAGTATAATCCTAGCGGGTTCCCCGGAGACCCAGTACTTC
CDR3 protein: CASSIILAGSPETQYF
V gene: TRBV19
clone size: few
D gene: TRBD2
J gene: TRBJ2-5

CDR3 DNA: TGTGCCAGCAGCCAGAGACTAGACAGGGAAGGGGACGAGCAGTACTTC
CDR3 protein: CASSQRLDREGDEQYF
V gene: TRBV6-6
clone size: NA
D gene: NA
J gene: TRBJ2-7

CDR3 DNA: TGTGCCAGCAGTTTCGGAGCTAGCACAGATACGCAGTATTTT
CDR3 protein: CASSFGASTDTQYF
V gene: TRBV6-5
clone size: once
D gene: NA
J gene: TRBJ2-3

CDR3 DNA: TGTGCCAGCAGTTACATCGCAGGGGGCGAAAATACTGAAGCTTTCTTT
CDR3 protein: CASSYIAGGENTEAFF
V gene: TRBV6-5
clone size: NA
D gene: TRBD1
J gene: TRBJ1-1

CDR3 DNA: TGTGCCAGCAGCAGGGGACAAGCGACAACTGAAGCTTTCTTT
CDR3 protein: CASSRGQATTEAFF
V gene: TRBV2
clone size: NA
D gene: NA
J gene: TRBJ1-1

CDR3 DNA: TGTGCCAGCAGCCCCAACGACAGGGGGGCCTACAATGAGCAGTTCTTC
CDR3 protein: CASSPNDRGAYNEQFF
V gene: TRBV7-8
clone size: few
D gene: TRBD1
J gene: TRBJ2-1

CDR3 DNA: TGTGCCAGCAGCGAAAATCTCAGGGAAAACTATGGCTACACCTTC
CDR3 protein: CASSENLRENYGYTF
V gene: TRBV7-9
clone size: NA
D gene: NA
J gene: TRBJ1-2

CDR3 DNA: TGTGCCAGACGACAACCGAACACTGAAGCTTTCTTT
CDR3 protein: CARRQPNTEAFF
V gene: TRBV6-6
clone size: NA
D gene: NA
J gene: TRBJ1-1

CDR3 DNA: TGTGCCAGCAGCTTTCAGACAGGCGCCACAACTAATGAAAAACTGTTTTTT
CDR3 protein: CASSFQTGATTNEKLFF
V gene: TRBV11-3
clone size: NA
D gene: NA
J gene: TRBJ1-4

CDR3 DNA: TGTGCCTGGAGTGACGAGCTAGCGGTCCAAGAGACCCAGTACTTC
CDR3 protein: CAWSDELAVQETQYF
V gene: TRBV30
clone size: NA
D gene: TRBD2
J gene: TRBJ2-5

CDR3 DNA: TGTGCCAGCGTTCGGGAGCCGGTCTCTGGGGCCAACGTCCTGACTTTC
CDR3 protein: CASVREPVSGANVLTF
V gene: TRBV7-8
clone size: NA
D gene: NA
J gene: TRBJ2-6

CDR3 DNA: TGCGCCAGCAGCGGGGGACAGGAAACTGAAGCTTTCTTT
CDR3 protein: CASSGGQETEAFF
V gene: TRBV5-1
clone size: few
D gene: TRBD1
J gene: TRBJ1-1

CDR3 DNA: TGTGCCAGCAGCTCATACTCCGTTGGACAGGGGAACTATGGCTACACCTTC
CDR3 protein: CASSSYSVGQGNYGYTF
V gene: TRBV11-3
clone size: NA
D gene: TRBD1
J gene: TRBJ1-2

CDR3 DNA: TGTGCCAGCAGTTTTCTGTACTACCGTTCAGGGAATGAGCAGTTCTTC
CDR3 protein: CASSFLYYRSGNEQFF
V gene: TRBV28
clone size: NA
D gene: NA
J gene: TRBJ2-1

CDR3 DNA: TGTGCTAGTGGTTCCGCCCTAACCGGGGAGCTGTTTTTT
CDR3 protein: CASGSALTGELFF
V gene: TRBV12-5
clone size: NA
D gene: NA
J gene: TRBJ2-2

CDR3 DNA: TGTGCCAGCAGTTACTCAACCGGGACAAATGGCTACACCTTC
CDR3 protein: CASSYSTGTNGYTF
V gene: TRBV6-5
clone size: NA
D gene: NA
J gene: TRBJ1-2

CDR3 DNA: TGTGCCAGACAGCTACTTGAAAAACTGTTTTTT
CDR3 protein: CARQLLEKLFF
V gene: TRBV19
clone size: once
D gene: NA
J gene: TRBJ1-4

CDR3 DNA: TGTGCCAGCAGTTTACCTAGCGGGGAGGGCTACTACGAGCAGTACTTC
CDR3 protein: CASSLPSGEGYYEQYF
V gene: TRBV28
clone size: few
D gene: TRBD2
J gene: TRBJ2-7

CDR3 DNA: TGTGCCAGCAGTTTATCCCGAGGCGGGTACGAGCAGTACTTC
CDR3 protein: CASSLSRGGYEQYF
V gene: TRBV27
clone size: NA
D gene: NA
J gene: TRBJ2-7

CDR3 DNA: TGTGCCAGCAGTGGCGGACAGAGCACAGATACGCAGTATTTT
CDR3 protein: CASSGGQSTDTQYF
V gene: TRBV6-4
clone size: NA
D gene: NA
J gene: TRBJ2-3

CDR3 DNA: TGTGCCAGTACACAACGGGACACTGAAGCTTTCTTT
CDR3 protein: CASTQRDTEAFF
V gene: TRBV19
clone size: NA
D gene: NA
J gene: TRBJ1-1

CDR3 DNA: TGTGCCAGCAGCTTAAGATGGGGGCCCTACGAGCAGTACTTC
CDR3 protein: CASSLRWGPYEQYF
V gene: TRBV7-9
clone size: NA
D gene: NA
J gene: TRBJ2-7

CDR3 DNA: TGTGCCAGCAGCTTAGCGACAGGAACTGAAAAACTGTTTTTT
CDR3 protein: CASSLATGTEKLFF
V gene: TRBV7-9
clone size: NA
D gene: NA
J gene: TRBJ1-4

CDR3 DNA: TGTGCCACCTACGGGGCGGGGGGGCTATACCAAGAGTGGACCCAGTACTTC
CDR3 protein: CATYGAGGLYQEWTQYF
V gene: TRBV19
clone size: NA
D gene: TRBD2
J gene: TRBJ2-5

CDR3 DNA: TGTGCCATCAGGCAAAGGGACGGACTAAACTATGGCTACACCTTC
CDR3 protein: CAIRQRDGLNYGYTF
V gene: TRBV10-3
clone size: NA
D gene: NA
J gene: TRBJ1-2

CDR3 DNA: TGTGCCAGCAGCTTGGCCAAGCGGTACACTGAAGCTTTCTTT
CDR3 protein: CASSLAKRYTEAFF
V gene: TRBV11-3
clone size: NA
D gene: NA
J gene: TRBJ1-1